This is a list of T cell receptor beta chains from one sample in a study of beta chain features in type 1 diabetes. Clones were read by immunoSEQ multiplex PCR, and TCRdb kept only the in-frame ones, dropping some. Seen here are around 50,000 clones, roughly 45% observed once, and the top ten hold 0.13%. The sample comprised stem cell memory CD4+ T cells from blood. The source of these receptors is a man aged 30 to 39 with type 1 diabetes. The CDR3 runs from the conserved cysteine through the conserved F or W. D genes are given only for firm matches.

CASTGGLTEAFF | TRBJ1-1 | . | TRBV19
CASSLGQGIDTQYF | TRBJ2-3 | TRBD1 | TRBV7-9
CASSSGTSSYNEQFF | TRBJ2-1 | TRBD2 | TRBV5-1
CASLGGLAGYNEQFF | TRBJ2-1 | TRBD2 | TRBV6-6
CASSRIAGKSNQPQHF | TRBJ1-5 | . | TRBV11-2
CASSYSGEQYF | TRBJ2-7 | . | TRBV7-8
CASSQALAEDEQFF | TRBJ2-1 | . | TRBV14
CASSPTLAKNIQYF | TRBJ2-4 | . | TRBV6-5
CASSGLWGGNQPQHF | TRBJ1-5 | . | TRBV19
CASSPIGTTLTDTQYF | TRBJ2-3 | TRBD2 | TRBV7-2
CASSHATSRRWRAGELFF | TRBJ2-2 | TRBD2 | TRBV28
CASSRGGTSGISEQYF | TRBJ2-7 | TRBD2 | TRBV9
CASKRGFYEQYF | TRBJ2-7 | . | TRBV2
CASSKQGIGRNEQFF | TRBJ2-1 | . | TRBV7-3
CASRAGGADTQYF | TRBJ2-3 | TRBD2 | TRBV4-2
CASSPARDFTDTQYF | TRBJ2-3 | . | TRBV19
CATSRVGVGEQYF | TRBJ2-7 | . | TRBV15
CASSSTGYSNYGYTF | TRBJ1-2 | . | TRBV18
CASSRRQGSFHEKLFF | TRBJ1-4 | TRBD1 | TRBV5-6
CASSFPGITYEQYF | TRBJ2-7 | . | TRBV5-1
CASSQGAREQFF | TRBJ2-1 | . | TRBV4-1
CASSPVGAHEQYF | TRBJ2-7 | . | TRBV7-6
CASSLRRREEQYF | TRBJ2-5 | . | TRBV7-9
CATNKFRGDIAKNIQYF | TRBJ2-4 | . | TRBV15
CASGGRPSYEQYF | TRBJ2-7 | . | TRBV7-9
CASSRATDSATNEKLFF | TRBJ1-4 | . | TRBV7-9
CASRGGTGELFF | TRBJ2-2 | TRBD2 | TRBV28
CASSVASGGPSSSYNEQFF | TRBJ2-1 | TRBD2 | TRBV9
CASSTVDRSTEAFF | TRBJ1-1 | . | TRBV27
CASSIGRSRRDYGYTF | TRBJ1-2 | . | TRBV19
CASSPRTGTGYEQYF | . | TRBD1 | TRBV5-1
CASMVSAKAFF | TRBJ1-1 | . | TRBV2
CASSPGRSYEQYF | TRBJ2-7 | . | TRBV18
CASSPVQGNTGELFF | TRBJ2-2 | . | TRBV18
CASSLWGARYEQYF | TRBJ2-7 | . | TRBV28
CASRLQGTDTQYF | TRBJ2-3 | . | TRBV14